Following are 29 T cell receptor beta chains from one sample sequenced in a study of cytomegalovirus exposure and HLA in healthy donors. The table came from immunoSEQ multiplex PCR; TCRdb's copy has only in-frame clones and leaves some out. Counted here are some 150,000 clones, roughly 90% occurring once; the ten biggest clones make up about 4.9%. Sequencing was performed on PBMCs. The receptors come from a man aged 18-30 years in good health and CMV-seropositive.

As regards this clone: Other DNA sequences within the sample encode an identical CDR3. V and J are TRBV28 and TRBJ2-7; D uncertain. Trimming shortened V by 2 bases and J by 4 bases, and 3 bases separated the two germline ends. Germline values: CDR1 MDHEN, CDR2 SYDVKM. This CDR3 has 11 residues. Written as DNA, the CDR3 is TGTGCCAGCAGTTTACGGTACGAGCAGTACTTC. Translating it yields CASSLRYEQYF.

The CDR3, as DNA: TGTGCCAGCAGCTTGATCCCTGACAGTGGCTACACCTTC. Protein sequence: CASSLIPDSGYTF. J is TRBJ1-2 and V is TRBV5-5, with a possible D match to TRBD1 (5 bases). Germline V gene sequence: CDR1 SGHKS, CDR2 YYEKEE (reference sequence). The V and J ends lost 1 base and 7 bases respectively, with 11 bases between them. This CDR3 region has 13 residues.

This chain links TRBV4-1 with TRBJ1-2; D unresolved. V was clipped by 0 bases and J by 3 bases, with 14 bases between them. Germline-derived CDR1 and CDR2 are MGHRA and YSYEKL. The CDR3 runs to 16 residues. CDR3 loop: CASSQDRRSLDYGYTF. For the CDR3, the DNA is TGCGCCAGCAGCCAAGATAGGAGATCCCTTGACTATGGCTACACCTTC.

CDR3 DNA sequence: TGTGCCAGCAGCCCAGACGGGGGGAACTATGGCTACACCTTC. Translated: CASSPDGGNYGYTF. This rearrangement joins TRBV7-3 to TRBJ1-2; D is perhaps TRBD1 (5 bases). This CDR3 has 14 residues. Germline assignment: CDR1 SGHTA and CDR2 FQGTGA. V lost 5 bases, J lost 2 bases, and 12 bases lay in between.

The J gene is TRBJ1-3, the V gene TRBV9; D uncertain. Trimming stripped 0 bases from V and 2 bases from J, with 9 bases between. This CDR3 comprises 15 residues. The germline gives CDR1 SGDLS, CDR2 YYNGEE. CDR3 residues: CASSVERTPGNTIYF. The DNA of the CDR3 is TGTGCCAGCAGCGTAGAGCGGACTCCTGGAAACACCATATATTTT.

The chain carries TRBV11-2 and TRBJ2-4, with D possibly matching TRBD1 (6 bases). CDR1 and CDR2 (germline): SGHAT, FQNNGV. Trimming removed 3 bases at V and 1 base at J, with 10 bases between. The CDR3 is 15 amino acids. The CDR3 bases are TGTGCCAGCAGCTTGCTGGGGGCTGCCAAAAACATTCAGTACTTC. Encoded protein: CASSLLGAAKNIQYF.

This clone has just one count. CDR3 DNA sequence: TGTGCCAGCAGAAGGGGGACAGAGAACACTGAAGCTTTCTTT. It is translated as CASRRGTENTEAFF. This chain joins TRBV5-4 and TRBJ1-1, with 7 positions matching TRBD1. The CDR3 has 14 amino acids. CDR1 and CDR2 (germline): SGHNT, YYREEE (reference sequence). V lost 5 bases to trimming and J lost 1 base; unmatched junction nucleotides: 5.

The chain couples TRBV6-1 to TRBJ2-7; D perhaps matches TRBD2 (6 bases). There are 13 residues in the CDR3. V gave up 8 bases and J gave up 7 bases, with 18 bases separating them. Per germline, CDR1 MNHNS and CDR2 SASEGT. The CDR3 spells CASGGLGTGEQYF. The CDR3 DNA sequence: TGTGCCAGCGGGGGACTGGGGACGGGGGAGCAGTACTTC.

The rearrangement links TRBV14 to TRBJ2-3, with unresolved D. CDR1 is SGHDN, CDR2 FVKESK, per germline. This CDR3 contains 13 residues. V was trimmed by 4 bases and J by 8 bases, leaving 13 bases between them. The CDR3 here is CASSRSNGGTQYF. DNA of the CDR3: TGTGCCAGCAGCCGCTCGAATGGCGGTACGCAGTATTTT.

The chain employs TRBV6-1 and TRBJ1-4; D possibly corresponds to TRBD1 (6 bases). Per the germline V gene, CDR1 is MNHNS and CDR2 is SASEGT. V shed 6 bases and J shed 6 bases, with 14 bases lying between them. CDR3 length equals 14 residues. In DNA form, the CDR3 reads TGTGCCAGCAGCGGAGGGGAGGGGGATGAAAAACTGTTTTTT. Its translation: CASSGGEGDEKLFF.

This clone has only one observation. This chain joins TRBV6-6 and TRBJ1-3; the match to TRBD1 covers 8 bases. The CDR3 consists of 14 residues. J lost 6 bases, V lost 6 bases, and 7 bases had no gene match. The germline CDR1 and CDR2 sequences are MNHNY and SVGAGI (reference sequence). The CDR3 is CASRDRDFVNTIYF. The CDR3 DNA reads as TGTGCCAGCAGGGACAGGGACTTTGTAAACACCATATATTTT.

This clone appeared a single time. The chain employs TRBV30 and TRBJ1-5; D is unresolved. The CDR3 contains 13 residues. Germline V CDR1 and CDR2: GTSNPN, SVGIG (reference sequence). Trimming removed 1 base at V and 4 bases at J, with 8 bases between. This CDR3 is CAWSGPGNQPQHF. The DNA for the CDR3 is TGTGCCTGGAGTGGACCGGGAAATCAGCCCCAGCATTTT.

The chain recombines TRBV4-1 with TRBJ1-5, with unresolved D. The CDR3 runs 17 residues. V was trimmed by 0 bases and J by 6 bases, leaving 18 bases between them. From germline, CDR1 is MGHRA and CDR2 YSYEKL. In DNA, the CDR3 is TGCGCCAGCAGCCAAGAAGGCGGTCTAAGGATTACTCAGCCCCAGCATTTT. It yields the protein CASSQEGGLRITQPQHF.

CDR3 region: CASSPLLTSGGSYNEQFF. The CDR3 nucleotides are TGTGCCAGTAGTCCCCTCCTTACTAGCGGGGGGTCCTACAATGAGCAGTTCTTC. This chain uses TRBV19 with TRBJ2-1, with TRBD2 matching over 12 bases. The CDR3 has 18 residues. Trimming at V came to 5 bases and at J to 1 base, leaving 9 bases not matched to a gene. Germline-derived CDR1 and CDR2 are LNHDA and SQIVND (reference sequence).

This clone was detected once. V is TRBV5-1 and J is TRBJ1-2; 10 bases line up with TRBD1. The ends lost 2 bases at V and 7 bases at J; junction bases unmatched: 8. Germline assignment: CDR1 SGHRS and CDR2 YFSETQ. CDR3 length equals 15 residues. The CDR3 DNA sequence: TGCGCCAGCAGCTTTTCTCCGGGACAGGGGTCTGGCTACACCTTC. Its translation is CASSFSPGQGSGYTF. Full variable domain (missing parts from reference TRBV5-1 and TRBJ1-2): KAGVTQTPRYLIKTRGQQVTLSCSPISGHRSVSWYQQTPGQGLQFLFEYFSETQRNKGNFPGRFSGRQFSNSRSEMNVSTLELGDSALYLCASSFSPGQGSGYTFGSGTRLTVV.

The chain combines TRBV5-4 with TRBJ2-7; D call uncertain. Germline loops: CDR1 SGHNT, CDR2 YYREEE (reference sequence). The V gene lost 0 bases and the J gene lost 3 bases, with 7 bases spanning the gap. The CDR3 contains 13 residues. DNA for the CDR3: TGTGCCAGCAGCTTGGGTCTATTCTACGAGCAGTACTTC. This gives the protein CASSLGLFYEQYF.

The chain combines TRBV2 with TRBJ1-3, with 11 bases that match TRBD1. CDR1 is SNHLY and CDR2 is FYNNEI in the germline V gene. V was clipped by 4 bases and J by 4 bases; unmatched bases: 0. This CDR3 is 14 amino acids long. CDR3: CASSGTGGGNTIYF. The CDR3 DNA follows: TGTGCCAGCAGTGGGACAGGGGGCGGAAACACCATATATTTT.

This rearrangement joins TRBV27 to TRBJ2-1, with 7 bases fitting TRBD2. Germline CDR1 reads MNHEY; CDR2 reads SMNVEV (reference sequence). CDR3 length equals 12 residues. V was pared by 4 bases and J by 10 bases, with 4 bases of the junction left unmatched. The DNA of the CDR3 is TGTGCCAGCAGTTATCCGGGACTAGAGCAGTTCTTC. Its protein product is CASSYPGLEQFF.

The chain joins TRBV5-4 to TRBJ2-2; a possible D gene is TRBD2 (6 bases). Trimming took 2 bases from V and 7 from J, leaving 15 bases between them. Per the germline V gene, CDR1 is SGHNT and CDR2 is YYREEE (reference sequence). This CDR3 spans 15 amino acids. The DNA of the CDR3 is TGTGCCAGCAGCTTTCGACGGGAGAGGGACGGGGAGCTGTTTTTT. Protein: CASSFRRERDGELFF.

V and J are TRBV19 and TRBJ2-2, with 9 bases fitting TRBD1. Germline loops: CDR1 LNHDA, CDR2 SQIVND (reference sequence). After removal of 6 bases from V and 4 bases from J, the junction contained 3 bases not matched to a gene. CDR3 length: 14 amino acids. This chain's CDR3 is CASRRDRATGELFF. The CDR3 nucleotides are TGTGCCAGTAGAAGGGACAGGGCCACCGGGGAGCTGTTTTTT.

The chain has TRBV4-1 and TRBJ2-5, with D possibly matching TRBD2 (6 bases). V lost 4 bases, J lost 6 bases, and 12 bases lay in between. CDR1 and CDR2 from the germline V gene are MGHRA and YSYEKL. The CDR3 has 13 amino acids. The CDR3 DNA follows: TGCGCCAGCAGCCTCACTAGCTCTAAGACCCAGTACTTC. As protein: CASSLTSSKTQYF.

This CDR3 reads CASSQVGAGTSDTQYF. CDR3 DNA sequence: TGCGCCAGCAGCCAAGTCGGCGCTGGGACATCAGATACGCAGTATTTT. This chain connects TRBV4-1 to TRBJ2-3; a weak D match, TRBD1 (6 bases). Germline V gene data show CDR1 as MGHRA and CDR2 as YSYEKL. The CDR3 covers 16 residues. V lost 1 base and J lost 4, with 15 bases in between.

CDR3 DNA sequence: TGTGCCAGTAGTGGCCTAGCGGGAACAGGTGAGCAGTTCTTC. Its protein is CASSGLAGTGEQFF. The chain carries TRBV19 and TRBJ2-1, with 9 bases aligning to TRBD2. The junction had 8 bases not matched to a gene; V was cut back by 5 bases and J by 9 bases. There are 14 residues in the CDR3. Germline CDR1 is LNHDA and CDR2 is SQIVND (reference sequence).

The chain is built from TRBV7-3 and TRBJ2-7; no reliable D call. Trimming took 4 bases from V and 5 from J, leaving 12 bases between them. The length of the CDR3 is 13 residues. In germline, CDR1 is SGHTA, CDR2 FQGTGA. The CDR3 region has the DNA TGTGCCAGCAGCTCGAGATCCCACCACGAGCAGTACTTC. Protein: CASSSRSHHEQYF.

A few counts support this clone. V and J are TRBV9 and TRBJ2-7; 10 bases map to TRBD1. The CDR3 runs to 13 residues. J gave up 2 bases and V 8 bases, and 4 bases lay outside the gene matches. Germline V gene data show CDR1 as SGDLS and CDR2 as YYNGEE. CDR3 nucleotides: TGTGCCAGTGCGGGACAGGGGCCCTACGAGCAGTACTTC. It is translated as CASAGQGPYEQYF.

This clone was seen only a few times. This chain links TRBV18 with TRBJ1-1; D remains unclear. This CDR3 is 14 amino acids long. Trimming took 1 base from V and 0 from J, leaving 6 bases between them. Germline V lookup: CDR1 KGHSH, CDR2 LQKENI. The DNA of the CDR3 is TGTGCCAGCTCACCACAGGCGGTGAACACTGAAGCTTTCTTT. Translation: CASSPQAVNTEAFF.

This clone occurred many times. This chain uses TRBV19 with TRBJ2-7; 8 positions agree with TRBD2. Unmatched junction bases numbered 1, after V lost 4 bases and J lost 5 bases. The CDR3 extends over 12 amino acids. Germline loops: CDR1 LNHDA, CDR2 SQIVND (reference sequence). This chain's CDR3 is CASSTGLDEQYF. The CDR3 DNA reads TGTGCCAGTAGTACGGGACTAGACGAGCAGTACTTC.

The V and J genes are TRBV6-5 and TRBJ2-1; D perhaps matches TRBD2 (5 bases). V lost 3 bases and J 0 bases, leaving 9 bases between the germline ends. Germline values: CDR1 MNHEY, CDR2 SVGAGI. The CDR3 length is 15 residues. CDR3 nucleotides: TGTGCCAGCAGTTATAGCGCCAGCTCCTACAATGAGCAGTTCTTC. This sequence encodes CASSYSASSYNEQFF.

The V and J genes are TRBV2 and TRBJ1-2, with D uncertain. The CDR3 is 11 residues long. Germline CDR1 reads SNHLY; CDR2 reads FYNNEI. The germline V and J ends were trimmed by 3 bases and 13 bases, with 12 bases remaining between them. The DNA of the CDR3 is TGTGCCAGCAGTGATTTGATGAGGGCCACCTTC. Its protein product is CASSDLMRATF.